The 5 T cell receptor beta chains below were found in one sample sequenced in a study of control samples from healthy donors and cancer patients. Clones were sequenced by immunoSEQ multiplex PCR, and TCRdb holds only the in-frame ones, with some missing. Counted here are approximately 170,000 clones, 85% to 95% occurring once; the ten biggest clones make up over 4%. The sequenced sample consisted of blood. These receptors were collected from a woman in her fifties or sixties in good health.

This sequence joins TRBV7-2 and TRBJ2-7; D not certain. Between the trimmed V and J ends, which lost 2 bases and 5 bases, there was a span of 19 bases. This CDR3 region has 16 residues. Germline assignment: CDR1 SGHTA and CDR2 FQGNSA. The CDR3, as DNA: TGTGCCAGCAGCTTATCCCATTTCCCAACGCCGAACGAGCAGTACTTC. This sequence encodes CASSLSHFPTPNEQYF.

This rearrangement joins TRBV4-2 to TRBJ1-5; D call uncertain. CDR1 and CDR2 (germline): LGHNA, YNFKEQ. V lost 0 bases and J 5 bases, leaving 5 bases between the germline ends. There are 13 residues in the CDR3. CDR3 sequence (DNA): TGTGCCAGCAGCCAAGACGGGTATCAGCCCCAGCATTTT. Its translation is CASSQDGYQPQHF.

This clone was detected only once. The chain recombines TRBV5-6 with TRBJ1-2, with D unclear. The V gene lost 2 bases and the J gene lost 4 bases, with 15 bases spanning the gap. There are 15 residues in the CDR3. The germline V gene has CDR1 SGHDT and CDR2 YYEEEE. Here the CDR3 reads CASSFYGRILYGYTF. Written as DNA, the CDR3 is TGTGCCAGCAGCTTTTACGGCCGGATCCTCTATGGCTACACCTTC.

The chain couples TRBV6-5 to TRBJ1-2; weak D call: TRBD1 (6 bases). Germline CDR1 is MNHEY and CDR2 is SVGAGI. The V end was cut by 6 bases, the J end by 5 bases, with 16 bases between. CDR3 length equals 14 residues. CDR3 DNA: TGTGCCAGCAGAGCCAAGGGGGGTTTGTATGGCTACACCTTC. Its translation: CASRAKGGLYGYTF.

The chain uses TRBV11-2 and TRBJ1-2, with D tentatively TRBD1 (6 bases). Trimming removed 5 bases at V and 5 bases at J, with 12 bases between. The CDR3 is 13 amino acids. Germline lookup yields CDR1 SGHAT and CDR2 FQNNGV. The CDR3 reads CASSPGGQYGYTF. The CDR3 coding sequence is TGTGCCAGCAGCCCCGGGGGGCAATATGGCTACACCTTC.